The following is a T cell receptor (beta chain) sequence with its context. No antigen is known for it. The sample is drawn from a study of a mutant IDH1 vaccine in newly diagnosed glioma. Study details: In some groups vaccination began 4-6 weeks post-radiotherapy; others received it with temozolomide.

TCRdb's copy holds only in-frame clones and misses some; the assay was immunoSEQ multiplex PCR. The sample carries fewer than 85,000 clones, 80% to 90% recorded once. As to time point: week 47, end of study. Every vaccine dose comprised 300 ug of mutant IDH1 20-mer peptide plus topical imiquimod. In weeks 1, 3, 5, 7, 11, 15, 19 and 23, patients were immunized, eight times in all. The sequencing here drew on PBMCs, taken from a glioma patient whose treatment included an IDH1 peptide vaccine. The sequence was collected from a man between 35 and 55 years old with glioma.

Written as DNA, the CDR3 is TGTGCCAGCAGTTTAAAGGGACGGAAAAACATTCAGTACTTC. The encoded protein is CASSLKGRKNIQYF. V usage is TRBV28 and J usage is TRBJ2-4; D might be TRBD1 or TRBD2, each matching 5 bases. The CDR3 loop spans 14 amino acids. Trimming pared 2 bases from V and 4 bases from J, leaving 9 bases between. The germline V gene encodes CDR1 MDHEN and CDR2 SYDVKM.